In this sample, the clone carrying this T cell receptor (beta chain) turned up once. This entry belongs to a study of blood T cell repertoires in COVID-19. The assay was immunoSEQ multiplex PCR, and TCRdb's table has in-frame clones only and misses some. The sample has about 100,000 clones; about nine tenths are singletons. V was trimmed by 3 bases and J by 6 bases, leaving 13 bases between them. This CDR3 comprises 13 residues. CDR1 and CDR2 (germline): SGHKS, YYEKEE (reference sequence). The TCR was taken from a man aged 50 to 59 with acute or convalescent COVID-19. The sequencing sample was made of peripheral blood. The chain employs TRBV5-5 and TRBJ2-7; the D gene is possibly TRBD1 (5 bases). DNA for the CDR3: TGTGCCAGCAGCTCCCTAGGGGTAGCCGAGCAGTACTTC. Protein sequence: CASSSLGVAEQYF.